This T cell receptor beta chain stems from a study of shared clonotypes between healthy human individuals. The repertoire was sequenced with immunoSEQ multiplex PCR; TCRdb's copy has only in-frame clones and lacks some. The sample shows 2 million to 2.5 million clones, under 95% of them seen only once. Notes on this clone: The same CDR3 is also encoded by other DNA sequences in this sample.

This receptor was obtained from a man aged 18 to 29 in good health. Some clones in this sample may be carry-over from other donors' samples. The sample was naive CD4+ T cells from PBMCs. Subset specified: CD45RA+ positively selected.

The DNA of the CDR3 is TGTGCCAGCAGTGACTCGATAGGGGGCTACACCTTC. Translated: CASSDSIGGYTF. The chain couples TRBV6-4 to TRBJ1-2; D remains unclear. The germline V gene encodes CDR1 MRHNA and CDR2 SNTAGT. This CDR3 has 12 residues. Trimming took 0 bases from V and 8 from J, leaving 7 bases between them.